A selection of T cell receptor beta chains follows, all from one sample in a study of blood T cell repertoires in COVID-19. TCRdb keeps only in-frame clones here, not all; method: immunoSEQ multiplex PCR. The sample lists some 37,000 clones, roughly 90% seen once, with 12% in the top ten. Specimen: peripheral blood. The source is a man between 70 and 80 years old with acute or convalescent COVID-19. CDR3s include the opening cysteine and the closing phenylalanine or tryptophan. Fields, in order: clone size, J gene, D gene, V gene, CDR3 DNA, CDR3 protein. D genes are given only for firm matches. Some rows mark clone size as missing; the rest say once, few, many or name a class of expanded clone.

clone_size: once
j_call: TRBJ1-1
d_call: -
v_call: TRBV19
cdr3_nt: TGTGCCAGTACTCAGCGGGACTCCACTGAAGCTTTCTTT
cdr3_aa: CASTQRDSTEAFF

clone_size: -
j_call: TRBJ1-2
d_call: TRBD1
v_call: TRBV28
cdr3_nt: TGTGCCAGCAGCTACAGGGGAGGCTACACCTTC
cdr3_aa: CASSYRGGYTF

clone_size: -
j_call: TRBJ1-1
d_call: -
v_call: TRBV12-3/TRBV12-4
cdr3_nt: TGTGCCAGCAGTATTACAGGGAAGACTGAAGCTTTCTTT
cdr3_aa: CASSITGKTEAFF

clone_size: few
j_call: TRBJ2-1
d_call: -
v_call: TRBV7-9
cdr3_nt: TGTGCCAGCAGCTCCGAATGGAGCTCTTACAATGAGCAGTTCTTC
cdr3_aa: CASSSEWSSYNEQFF

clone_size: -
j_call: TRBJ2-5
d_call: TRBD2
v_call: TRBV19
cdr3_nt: TGTGCCACAAGGGTTTCTAGCGGGAGTATTGAGACCCAGTACTTC
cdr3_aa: CATRVSSGSIETQYF

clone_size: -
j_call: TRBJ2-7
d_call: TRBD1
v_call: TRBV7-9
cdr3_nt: TGTGCCAGCAGCTTTGGAGACAGGGTCTCCTACGAGCAGTACTTC
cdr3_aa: CASSFGDRVSYEQYF

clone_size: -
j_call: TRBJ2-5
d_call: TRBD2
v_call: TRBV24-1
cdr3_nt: TGTGCCACCAGTGATCCGGGACTAGCGGAAGAGACCCAGTACTTC
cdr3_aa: CATSDPGLAEETQYF

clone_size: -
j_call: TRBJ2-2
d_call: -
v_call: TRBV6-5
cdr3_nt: TGTGCCAGCAGAGACTGGTCGAACACCGGGGAGCTGTTTTTT
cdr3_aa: CASRDWSNTGELFF

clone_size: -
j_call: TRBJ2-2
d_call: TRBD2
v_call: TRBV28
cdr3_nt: TGTGGTACTAGCGGGAACACCGGGGAGCTGTTTTTT
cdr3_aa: CGTSGNTGELFF

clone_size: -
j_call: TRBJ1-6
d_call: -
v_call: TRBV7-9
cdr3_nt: TGTGCCAGCAGGGCAGGGGAGAATAATTCACCCCTCCACTTT
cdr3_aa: CASRAGENNSPLHF

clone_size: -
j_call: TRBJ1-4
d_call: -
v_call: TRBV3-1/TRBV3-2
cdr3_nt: TGTGCCAGCAGCTCCAGAGGTGGCGGAGAAAAACTGTTTTTT
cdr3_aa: CASSSRGGGEKLFF

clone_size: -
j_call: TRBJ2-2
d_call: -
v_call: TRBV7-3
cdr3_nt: TGTGCCAGCAGCTTTCAGGGAATGGATGCCGGGGAGCTGTTTTTT
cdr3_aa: CASSFQGMDAGELFF

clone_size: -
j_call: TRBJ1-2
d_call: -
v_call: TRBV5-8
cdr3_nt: TGTGCCAGCAGCTCGCGTCTGTATGGCTACACCTTC
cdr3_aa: CASSSRLYGYTF

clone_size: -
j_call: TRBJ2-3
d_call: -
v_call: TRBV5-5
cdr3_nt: TGTGCCAGCAGCTTGAAGTCAGGGGTTAAAGATACGCAGTATTTT
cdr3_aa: CASSLKSGVKDTQYF

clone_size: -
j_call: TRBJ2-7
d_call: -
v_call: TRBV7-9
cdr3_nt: TGTGCCAGCAGCATAGACAGTACTTCCTACGAGCAGTACTTC
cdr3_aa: CASSIDSTSYEQYF

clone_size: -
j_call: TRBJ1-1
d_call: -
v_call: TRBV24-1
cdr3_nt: TGTGCCACCAGTGATTCCCTAAACACTGAAGCTTTCTTT
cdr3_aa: CATSDSLNTEAFF

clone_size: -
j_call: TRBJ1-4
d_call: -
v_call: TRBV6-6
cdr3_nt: TGTGCCAGCAGATCCCAGGGGAGTAGTGAAAAACTGTTTTTT
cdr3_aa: CASRSQGSSEKLFF

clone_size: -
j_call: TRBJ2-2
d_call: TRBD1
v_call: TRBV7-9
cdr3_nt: TGTGCCAGCAGGTCGGGGACAGGGGTCTACACCGGGGAGCTGTTTTTT
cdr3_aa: CASRSGTGVYTGELFF

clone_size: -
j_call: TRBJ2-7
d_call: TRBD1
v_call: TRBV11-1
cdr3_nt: TGTGCCAGCAGCTTAGACGGACAGGGGGACTACGAGCAGTACTTC
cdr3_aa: CASSLDGQGDYEQYF

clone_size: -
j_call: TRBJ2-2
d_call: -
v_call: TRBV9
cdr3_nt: TGTGCCAGCAGCTCCCTGGGGGGTAACACCGGGGAGCTGTTTTTT
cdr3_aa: CASSSLGGNTGELFF

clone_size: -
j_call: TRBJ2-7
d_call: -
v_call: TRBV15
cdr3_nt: TGTGCCACCAGCAGAGATCTTCCCCCGAGCTCCTACGAGCAGTACTTC
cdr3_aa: CATSRDLPPSSYEQYF

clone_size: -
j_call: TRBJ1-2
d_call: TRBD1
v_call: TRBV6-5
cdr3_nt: TGTGCCAGCATCGGACAGGGGGCAAGGGGCTACACCTTC
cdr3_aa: CASIGQGARGYTF

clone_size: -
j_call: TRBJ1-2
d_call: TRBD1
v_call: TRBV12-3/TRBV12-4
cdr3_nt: TGTGCCAGCAGTCCAGGGGGGTACGGAGGCTACACCTTC
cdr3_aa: CASSPGGYGGYTF

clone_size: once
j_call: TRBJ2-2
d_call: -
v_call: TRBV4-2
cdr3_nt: TGTGCCAGCAGCCAAACCCACGGTACGGAGGGCGGGGAGCTGTTTTTT
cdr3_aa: CASSQTHGTEGGELFF

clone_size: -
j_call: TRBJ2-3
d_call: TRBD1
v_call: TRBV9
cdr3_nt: TGTGCCAGCAGCGGGCCGACAGGGGTGGGCACAGATACGCAGTATTTT
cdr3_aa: CASSGPTGVGTDTQYF

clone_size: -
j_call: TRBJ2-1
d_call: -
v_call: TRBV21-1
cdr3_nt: TGTGCCAGCAGCAAAGTTCCGGGAGGGCCATCAAAAGGTGGGCAGTTCTTC
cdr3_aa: CASSKVPGGPSKGGQFF

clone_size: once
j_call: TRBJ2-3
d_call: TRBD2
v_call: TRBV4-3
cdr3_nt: TGCGCCAGCAGCGCTGGGACTAGCAGAGATACGCAGTATTTT
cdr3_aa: CASSAGTSRDTQYF

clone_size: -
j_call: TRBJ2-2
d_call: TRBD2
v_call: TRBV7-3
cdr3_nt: TGTGCCAGCAGCTTAAGCGGGAGCCGTACCGGGGAGCTGTTTTTT
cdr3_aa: CASSLSGSRTGELFF

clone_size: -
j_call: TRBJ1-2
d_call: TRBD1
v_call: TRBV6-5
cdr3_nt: TGTGCCAGCAGCCAGGGGGCGTTGGGAGGCTACACCTTC
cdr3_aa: CASSQGALGGYTF

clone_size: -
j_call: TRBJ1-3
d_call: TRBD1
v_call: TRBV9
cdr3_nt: TGTGCCAGCAGCGTAGAAGGGGGCTTTGGAAACACCATATATTTT
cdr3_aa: CASSVEGGFGNTIYF

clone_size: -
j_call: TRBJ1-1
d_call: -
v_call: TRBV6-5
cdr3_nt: TGTGCCAGCAGTTACGCCGCGGAGATTCACACCGAAGCTTTCTTT
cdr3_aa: CASSYAAEIHTEAFF

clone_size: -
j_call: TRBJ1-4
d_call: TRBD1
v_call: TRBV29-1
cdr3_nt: TGCAGCGCGAAACCGGGACAGACTAATGAAAAACTGTTTTTT
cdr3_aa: CSAKPGQTNEKLFF

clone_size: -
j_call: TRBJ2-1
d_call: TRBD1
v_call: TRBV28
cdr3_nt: TGTGCCAGCGGAACGTCCGGGACAGGGAACTACAATGAGCAGTTCTTC
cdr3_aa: CASGTSGTGNYNEQFF

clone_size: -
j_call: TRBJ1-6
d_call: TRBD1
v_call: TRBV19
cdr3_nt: TGTGCCAGTAGAGAGGACAGGAGCTCCTATAATTCACCCCTCCACTTT
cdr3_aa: CASREDRSSYNSPLHF

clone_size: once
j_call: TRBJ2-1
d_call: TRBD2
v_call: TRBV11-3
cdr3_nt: TGTGCCAGCAGCCACGGCGGGGGGTACAATGAGCAGTTCTTC
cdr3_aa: CASSHGGGYNEQFF

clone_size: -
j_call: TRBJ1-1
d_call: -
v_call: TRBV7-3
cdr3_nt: TGTGCCAGCAGCTTGGTCGCAGGGATAATGAACACTGAAGCTTTCTTT
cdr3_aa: CASSLVAGIMNTEAFF

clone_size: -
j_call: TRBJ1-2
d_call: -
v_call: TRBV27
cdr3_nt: TGTGCCAGCAGTTTATCGATGGTGGGGGCGTTGCGATATGGCTACACCTTC
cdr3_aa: CASSLSMVGALRYGYTF

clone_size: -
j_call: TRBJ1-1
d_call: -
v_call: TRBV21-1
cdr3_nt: TGTGCCAGCAGCAAACCGGAAGGACAGACAAACACTGAAGCTTTCTTT
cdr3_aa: CASSKPEGQTNTEAFF

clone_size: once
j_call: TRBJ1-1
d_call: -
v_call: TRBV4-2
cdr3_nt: TGTGCCAGCAGCCAAGATGGAAGGGGCGCAGGCACTGAAGCTTTCTTT
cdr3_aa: CASSQDGRGAGTEAFF

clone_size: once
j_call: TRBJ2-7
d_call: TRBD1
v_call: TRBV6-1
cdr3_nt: TGTGCCAGCAGTGGTCCGGGACAGTACGAGCAGTACTTC
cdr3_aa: CASSGPGQYEQYF

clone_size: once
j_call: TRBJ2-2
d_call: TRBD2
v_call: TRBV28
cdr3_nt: TGTGCCAGCAGTTTTGGACTAGCGGCAAACACCGGGGAGCTGTTTTTT
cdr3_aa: CASSFGLAANTGELFF

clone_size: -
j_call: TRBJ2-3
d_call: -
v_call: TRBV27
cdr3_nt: TGTGCCAGCAGGTTAGGTCGGGATAGCACAGATACGCAGTATTTT
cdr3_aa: CASRLGRDSTDTQYF

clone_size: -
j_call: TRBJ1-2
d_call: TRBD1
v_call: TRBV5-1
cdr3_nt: TGCGCCAGCAGCGATCCAGGGGGTGGGAGCTATGGCTACACCTTC
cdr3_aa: CASSDPGGGSYGYTF

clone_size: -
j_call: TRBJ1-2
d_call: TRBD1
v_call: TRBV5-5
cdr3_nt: TGTGCCAGCAGCTTGGCCTGGAAAGGGGGCGTTGGCTACACCTTC
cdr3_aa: CASSLAWKGGVGYTF